Sequencing of this T cell receptor beta chain was carried out in a study of tumor-infiltrating lymphocytes in primary liver carcinoma. Unsorted bulk tissue of roughly 18-32 mg yielded co-extracted RNA and DNA. Surgical resection was the treatment these patients received for primary liver carcinoma. Production of TCR beta cDNA used around 500 ng total RNA together with a constant-region primer. Three nested multiplex PCR rounds, a slightly modified ARM-PCR, produced the libraries for TCR beta. TRBV1-TRBV30 forward primers and a C-beta reverse primer were used in the first two PCR rounds, which each ran for approximately 10 cycles. MiXCR, run by TCRdb on the multiplex PCR reads, gives a single entry per CDR3 protein. The sample holds roughly 45,000 distinct CDR3 sequences; 70% to 85% are singletons and the top ten take 29%. A note on this clonotype: Its antigen is undetermined.

Study-wide findings and caveats: Pairs comparing tumor with adjacent tissue or blood overlapped less than pairs drawn from tumor regions.

Trimming removed 2 bases from V and 7 bases from J, with 15 bases in between. The germline gives CDR1 GTSNPN, CDR2 SVGIG (reference sequence). The CDR3 spans 14 residues. This TCR derives from a man aged 35 to 55 with primary liver carcinoma and hepatitis B virus infection. Specimen: liver tumor tissue from sampling region 5. Regarding subset: tumor region T5, tumor centre. This chain joins TRBV30 and TRBJ2-4; D is possibly TRBD1 (6 bases). CDR3 DNA: TGTGCCTGGAGTTTCAGGGGAGAGTGGAACATTCAGTACTTC. It encodes CAWSFRGEWNIQYF.